Listed here are 13 T cell receptor beta chains from one sample, sequenced in a study of metastatic and nonmetastatic thyroid tumors. All patients were treatment-naive before thyroid surgery. TCRdb used MiXCR to call clones anew from the PCR reads. The repertoire holds 13,000 or so clones, with around 25% as singletons. The sample was blood. All receptors come from a male donor with papillary thyroid cancer or a benign thyroid nodule (not recorded which). Some clones in this sample may be carry-over from other donors' samples.

Concerning this clone itself: Other DNA sequences within the sample encode an identical CDR3. The chain uses TRBV28 and TRBJ2-7, with 8 bases fitting TRBD2. Germline CDR1 and CDR2: MDHEN and SYDVKM. Trimming removed 8 bases from V and 1 base from J; junction bases left unmatched: 13. CDR3 size: 16 residues. The CDR3 DNA follows: TGTGCCAGCCCCCCCAGCGGTCGGGAGGGTTCCTACGAGCAGTACTTC. Translating gives CASPPSGREGSYEQYF.

V is TRBV6-4 and J is TRBJ2-1, with 11 bases fitting TRBD2. The V segment lost 2 bases and the J segment 10 bases; nucleotides outside the gene matches: 4. CDR3 length: 14 amino acids. Germline CDR1 reads MRHNA; CDR2 reads SNTAGT. The CDR3 region is CASSDIAGGDEQFF. The CDR3 DNA is TGTGCCAGCAGTGACATAGCGGGAGGGGACGAGCAGTTCTTC.

This clone has ten or more counts. CDR3 DNA: TGTGCCAGCAGTTTAGAGCAGGGGATAATTTCACCCCTCCACTTT. Protein product: CASSLEQGIISPLHF. The J gene is TRBJ1-6, the V gene TRBV12-3 or TRBV12-4; a weak D match, TRBD1 (6 bases). CDR3 length equals 15 residues. V dropped 1 base and J dropped 9 bases, with 13 bases sitting between them.

This clone was counted many times. The chain couples TRBV5-6 to TRBJ2-7, with 8 bases lining up with TRBD2. Germline V gene lookup returns CDR1 SGHDT and CDR2 YYEEEE. The CDR3 has 14 residues. Trimming took 5 bases from V and 6 from J; bases not matched to a gene: 10. The CDR3 here is CASRVFTTSAEQYF. As DNA, the CDR3 is TGTGCCAGCAGGGTCTTTACGACTAGCGCCGAGCAGTACTTC.

The rearrangement joins TRBV9 to TRBJ1-6; D perhaps matches TRBD1 (6 bases). The germline V gene has CDR1 SGDLS and CDR2 YYNGEE. The ends were cut back, 4 bases at V and 7 bases at J, with 21 bases in the middle. CDR3 size: 17 residues. The CDR3 region has the DNA TGTGCCAGCAGCTTATCTGGGGGCTCGGTGGGGAATTCACCCCTCCACTTT. Translation gives CASSLSGGSVGNSPLHF.

The chain carries TRBV11-2 and TRBJ2-7; 13 bases align to TRBD2. Per the germline V gene, CDR1 is SGHAT and CDR2 is FQNNGV. Losses at the gene ends were 5 bases for V and 4 bases for J; bases not matched to a gene: 8. The CDR3 is made up of 16 amino acids. CDR3 nucleotide sequence: TGTGCCAGCAGCCTCGGGACTAGCGGGAATCTATACGAGCAGTACTTC. Amino acids: CASSLGTSGNLYEQYF.

This clone was observed at least ten times. The chain employs TRBV20-1 and TRBJ1-2; no clear D. Germline assignment: CDR1 DFQATT and CDR2 SNEGSKA (reference sequence). This CDR3 comprises 10 residues. V lost 6 bases to trimming and J lost 6 bases, with 8 bases between them. CDR3 in DNA: TGCAGTGCCCCATACGATGGCTACACCTTC. It translates to CSAPYDGYTF.

This chain joins TRBV20-1 and TRBJ2-7; 11 bases are a match to TRBD1. The germline V gene has CDR1 DFQATT and CDR2 SNEGSKA (reference sequence). V was clipped by 6 bases and J by 3 bases; unmatched bases: 7. This CDR3 is built from 14 residues. DNA for the CDR3: TGCAGTGCCGCCCGCGGGACAGGGGGCTACGAGCAGTACTTC. Translated, it gives CSAARGTGGYEQYF.

This clone was seen more than once but under ten times. This sequence joins TRBV6-2 or TRBV6-3 and TRBJ1-2; unclear D gene. This CDR3 is 13 amino acids long. V was pared by 2 bases and J by 2 bases, with 6 bases between. The V gene's germline CDR1 is MNHEY and CDR2 SVGEGT. The CDR3 coding sequence is TGTGCCAGCAGTTACGGCTTCAACTATGGCTACACCTTC. Residues: CASSYGFNYGYTF.

This rearrangement joins TRBV28 to TRBJ2-3; 15 positions agree with TRBD2. Germline CDR1 reads MDHEN; CDR2 reads SYDVKM. The junction had 2 bases not matched to a gene; V was cut back by 2 bases and J by 5 bases. The CDR3 covers 16 residues. The CDR3 DNA reads TGTGCCAGCAGTTTACGGACTAGCGGGAGGGAAGATACGCAGTATTTT. Protein sequence: CASSLRTSGREDTQYF.

The sample holds many counts of this clone. The rearrangement joins TRBV6-1 to TRBJ2-7; 8 nucleotides line up with TRBD1. CDR1 and CDR2 (germline): MNHNS, SASEGT. The CDR3 has 14 amino acids. The ends lost 8 bases at V and 2 bases at J; junction bases unmatched: 8. CDR3 sequence: CASSRDRNTYEQYF. The CDR3 DNA sequence: TGTGCCAGCTCAAGGGACAGGAATACCTACGAGCAGTACTTC.

This rearrangement joins TRBV5-1 to TRBJ2-3, with 8 bases that match TRBD2. Germline lookup yields CDR1 SGHRS and CDR2 YFSETQ. V was pared by 4 bases and J by 5 bases, with 6 bases of the junction left unmatched. CDR3 size: 14 residues. CDR3 sequence: CASSQGTSGDTQYF. For the CDR3, the DNA is TGCGCCAGCAGCCAAGGGACTAGTGGAGATACGCAGTATTTT.

The chain uses TRBV2 and TRBJ2-1, with 7 bases that match TRBD2. CDR1 and CDR2 from the germline V gene are SNHLY and FYNNEI. This CDR3 has 13 residues. V was pared by 7 bases and J by 4 bases, with 4 bases of the junction left unmatched. CDR3 sequence: CASMGAGYNEQFF. In nucleotides, the CDR3 is TGTGCCAGCATGGGAGCGGGGTACAATGAGCAGTTCTTC.